This paragraph covers one TCR beta chain sequence. This sample stems from a study of blood T cell repertoires in COVID-19. About the study: Specimens from acute and convalescent COVID-19 originated in the United States, Italy and Spain. Sources were T cells, B-cell-depleted T cells, or PBMCs; the material itself was cDNA or gDNA.

Study processing details: From reference gene primer amplification, estimates of nucleated cell counts were derived. Generated by immunoSEQ multiplex PCR, the TCRdb table keeps only in-frame clones and is missing some. The DNA was the basis for D and trimming; V, J and clone size are from that table. Among over 100,000 clones, over 75% were seen once, and the ten largest hold roughly 17%. The CDR3 runs to 12 residues. Trimming removed 11 bases from V and 2 bases from J; junction bases left unmatched: 5. The germline CDR1 and CDR2 sequences are SNHLY and FYNNEI. The receptor's source is a man in his fifties or sixties with active or convalescent COVID-19. The chain joins TRBV2 to TRBJ1-1, with 7 bases lining up with TRBD1. Sequenced input: peripheral blood. This chain's CDR3 is CASHRGNTEAFF. CDR3 coding DNA: TGTGCCTCTCACAGGGGCAACACTGAAGCTTTCTTT.